This T cell receptor (beta chain) was sequenced for a study of T cell responses to AZD1222 COVID-19 vaccine (dated by TCRdb to the early 2020s). At the level of the whole study: AZD1222 recipients given second doses at about 4 weeks or at about 12 weeks were pooled, since spike-specific TCR depth and breadth were not found to differ between the two schedules. Trial participants were enrolled into age subgroups of 18-55, 56-69 and 70-plus years, which contained 148, 28 and 57 TCR-sequenced participants, respectively. TCR sequencing covered 230 or so trial participants: 207 given two doses of AZD1222 and about 26 given two doses of MenACWY control vaccine.

The CDR3 spans 15 residues, from the cysteine through the phenylalanine. CDR3 DNA is the only sequence kept; it has 45 bases, read in frame from the first base. Relative to germline, V is 5 bases shorter and J is 7 bases shorter, with 17 bases between their ends. The germline V gene specifies SGHTA as CDR1 and FQGNSA as CDR2. Regarding this clone: This clone's antigen is unknown. No quality values exist for individual bases; no much larger clone is one base distant.

Study-level results and caveats: Participants were mostly white British and included more females than males, and it was suggested by the authors that clonal diversity may have been underestimated. Epitopes outside the regions mutated in the B.1.351 and B.1.1.7 variants were reportedly recognized by nearly half of the unique spike-specific TCRs. In the small 56-69-year group, the increase in depth fell short of significance, most likely because of low power. Because no day 14 peak-response samples were available, repertoires were characterized only after the peak T cell response. The vaccine-associated CD4 TCRs covered the entire spike protein, and the dominant responses fell in regions 160-218 and 743-854. Spike-specific TCR breadth and depth rose significantly after two AZD1222 doses compared with day 0 and with MenACWY recipients. Conclusions about previously exposed vaccinees are limited because only five to seven AZD1222 recipients were SARS-CoV-2 seropositive at baseline.

The time point label on this specimen signifies: baseline before first vaccination. The vaccinee samples were drawn from two UK trials, COV001 and COV002, one of which was a single-blind randomized controlled phase 2/3 trial testing AZD1222 (ChAdOx1 nCoV-19) in healthy adults. For TCRbeta chain sequencing, PBMC samples were collected from trial participants at day 0 and at day 28 after the second dose. The CDR3 regions of human TCRbeta chains were analyzed by immunosequencing. The authors processed their data as follows. Repertoire TCRs were matched against a reference library of SARS-CoV-2-specific TCRs generated with the MIRA antigen-specificity platform. Breadth was defined as the fraction of unique TCRs that were SARS-CoV-2-associated. Depth was defined as the fraction of total T cells that were SARS-CoV-2-associated. Using the MIRA data, every spike-specific TCR was mapped to the spike region that the TCR reacted to and assigned to either a CD4 or a CD8 class. Log10-transformed breadth and depth values were compared by one-way ANOVA with Sidak's multiple comparisons tests. In its TCRdb copy, this immuneACCESS table keeps in-frame sequences only and misses some clones. Where compared with another copy, unresolved V genes explain less than half of these, and the others have no known cause. V and J calls and clone size come straight from that table; D and trimming were deduced from the DNA. In this sample the table shows 150,000 or so clones, about 92% of which occur a single time. Jointly, the top ten make up 1.9% of the sample.

Here the chain combines TRBV7-2 and TRBJ1-4, with TRBD1 perhaps the D gene, on 5 matching bases. The TCR comes from an adult in good health. This specimen was peripheral blood, taken on day 0 of AZD1222 vaccination. CDR3 loop: CASSSSGVASEKLFF. The DNA sequence reads TGTGCCAGCAGCAGCTCGGGGGTGGCTAGTGAAAAACTGTTTTTT.